The 2 T cell receptor beta chains below come from one sample, sequenced in a study of T-cell reconstitution after alpha-beta-depleted transplantation in children. Preparation of the TCRbeta library used unique molecular identifiers. MiXCR was run by TCRdb on the PCR reads, yielding one entry per CDR3 protein. The table has about 1,000,000 distinct CDR3 sequences, roughly 29% seen once. Sequencing was performed on PBMCs, mostly from graft donor cells, taken 360 days after TCRalphabeta/CD19-depleted stem cell transplant. These receptors were taken from a boy in the first two years of life who had a stem cell transplant for SCID, so the T cells may come from the graft donor.

The rearrangement uses TRBV11-2 and TRBJ2-3; the D is unclear. V was cut by 4 bases and J by 3 bases, with 8 bases left in between. The CDR3 sequence is 13 residues long. Germline CDR1 SGHAT, CDR2 FQNNGV. CDR3 residues: CASSSYKTDTQYF. The CDR3 DNA is TGTGCCAGCAGCTCTTACAAGACAGATACGCAGTATTTT.

This chain uses TRBV20-1 with TRBJ1-1; 7 bases agree with TRBD1. J was trimmed by 0 bases and V by 3 bases; bases with no gene match: 4. The CDR3 runs to 14 residues. Germline CDR1 and CDR2: DFQATT and SNEGSKA (reference sequence). The CDR3 DNA reads as TGCAGTGCTAGCCGGGACAGTTTGAACACTGAAGCTTTCTTT. Protein product: CSASRDSLNTEAFF.